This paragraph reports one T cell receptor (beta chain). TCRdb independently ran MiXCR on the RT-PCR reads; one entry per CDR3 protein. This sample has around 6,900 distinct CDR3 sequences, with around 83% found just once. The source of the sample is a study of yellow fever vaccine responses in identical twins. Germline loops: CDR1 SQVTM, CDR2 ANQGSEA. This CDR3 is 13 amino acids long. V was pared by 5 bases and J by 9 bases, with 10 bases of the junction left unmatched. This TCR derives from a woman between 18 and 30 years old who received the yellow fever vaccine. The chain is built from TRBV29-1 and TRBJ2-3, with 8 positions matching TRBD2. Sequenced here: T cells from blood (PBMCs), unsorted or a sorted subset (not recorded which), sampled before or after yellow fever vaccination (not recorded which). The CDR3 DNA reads TGCAGCGTTTTAGAACTAGCGGAGGGGACGCAGTATTTT. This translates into CSVLELAEGTQYF.